This T cell receptor (beta chain) derives from a study of blood T cell repertoires in COVID-19. The study recruited people aged about 18 to 90 years across under 25 US areas. This CDR3 spans 13 amino acids. The germline V and J ends were trimmed by 5 bases and 0 bases, with 7 bases remaining between them. CDR1 SGHAT and CDR2 FQDESV come from the germline V gene (reference sequence). Original methodology: Estimated nucleated cell counts came from reference gene primer amplification. Sequencing used immunoSEQ multiplex PCR; TCRdb keeps in-frame clones, though not all of them. For V, J and clone size, that table is used; D and trimming come from the DNA. Of around 150,000 clones listed, roughly 80% are singletons.

The sequence was obtained from a woman between 55 and 75 years old who had recovered from COVID-19. The sample consisted of PBMCs or T cells enriched from blood (not recorded which). The chain couples TRBV11-1 to TRBJ1-2, with TRBD1 as a possible D gene (5 bases). CDR3 coding DNA: TGTGCCAGCAGCCAACAGGCTAACTATGGCTACACCTTC. It encodes CASSQQANYGYTF.